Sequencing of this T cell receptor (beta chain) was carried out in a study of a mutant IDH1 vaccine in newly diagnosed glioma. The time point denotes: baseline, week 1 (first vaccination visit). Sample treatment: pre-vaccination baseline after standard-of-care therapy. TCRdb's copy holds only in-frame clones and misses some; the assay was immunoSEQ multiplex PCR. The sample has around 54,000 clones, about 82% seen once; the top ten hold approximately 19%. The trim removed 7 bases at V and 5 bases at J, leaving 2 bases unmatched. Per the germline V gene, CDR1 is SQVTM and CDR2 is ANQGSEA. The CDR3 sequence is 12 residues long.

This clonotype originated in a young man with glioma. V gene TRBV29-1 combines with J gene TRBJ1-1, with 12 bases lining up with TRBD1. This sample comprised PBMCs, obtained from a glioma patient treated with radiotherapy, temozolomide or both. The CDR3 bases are TGCAGCGGGGGACAGGGGGCGACTGAAGCTTTCTTT. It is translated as CSGGQGATEAFF.